The clone carrying this TCR beta chain came up a few times. This record comes from a study of OX40 agonist ivuxolimab in advanced cancers. CDR1 and CDR2 from the germline V gene are SEHNR and FQNEAQ (reference sequence). The CDR3 has 16 amino acids. Trimming left V 3 bases short and J 0 bases short, with 12 bases between. The repertoire was sequenced with immunoSEQ multiplex PCR; TCRdb's copy has only in-frame clones and lacks some. The table includes over 100,000 clones, approximately 90% detected once. J is TRBJ2-1 and V is TRBV7-9; D ambiguous. Sequencing used CD4+ or CD8+ T cells sorted from blood, obtained in a trial of the OX40 agonist ivuxolimab. This sequence was found in an adult with an advanced solid tumor such as melanoma, head and neck, liver or kidney cancer. The CDR3 reads CASSLNNGFSYNEQFF. CDR3 bases: TGTGCCAGCAGCTTGAACAACGGATTCTCCTACAATGAGCAGTTCTTC.